This entry lists 2 T cell receptor beta chains sequenced from one sample in a study of shared clonotypes between healthy human individuals. Sequenced by immunoSEQ multiplex PCR; TCRdb stores in-frame clones only, minus some. The profile shows about 2.1 million clones, under 95% of them singletons. The naive CD8 population came from CD45RO-negative cells selected for CCR7, without terminally differentiated effector memory CD45RA+ cells. Sequenced input: naive CD8+ T cells from PBMCs. These receptors were obtained from a man younger than 35 in good health. Some clones in this sample may be carry-over from other donors' samples.

A note on this clone: Different DNA sequences within this sample yield the same CDR3. This sequence joins TRBV9 and TRBJ2-5, with 8 positions matching TRBD1. Germline CDR1 reads SGDLS; CDR2 reads YYNGEE. With V trimmed by 2 bases and J by 5 bases, 5 bases remained unmatched. This CDR3 has 14 residues. The CDR3 sequence is CASSVQGAGETQYF. DNA for the CDR3: TGTGCCAGCAGCGTTCAGGGGGCAGGGGAGACCCAGTACTTC.

The chain employs TRBV29-1 and TRBJ1-2, with 8 bases lining up with TRBD1. The germline V gene encodes CDR1 SQVTM and CDR2 ANQGSEA. The CDR3 totals 12 residues. J was trimmed by 8 bases and V by 7 bases; bases with no gene match: 9. CDR3 residues: CSATPGGRGYTF. DNA for the CDR3: TGCAGCGCCACGCCAGGGGGCAGGGGCTACACCTTC.